The rows below give T cell receptor beta chains drawn from one sample of a study of vaccination and CD4 T cells after COVID-19. TCRdb analysed the PCR reads with MiXCR anew, one entry per CDR3 protein. The sample records about 10,000 distinct CDR3 sequences, approximately 34% being singletons. Antigen specificity for these receptors is unknown. The material sequenced was CD4+ T cells from blood, cultured in vitro. These receptors were obtained from a human donor in good health. Both conserved end residues are part of each CDR3. The order of the fields is CDR3 length, J gene, clone size, V gene, CDR3 protein. The size entry is marked missing in some rows and otherwise reads once, few, many or a size class.

>17|TRBJ1-1|NA|TRBV6-5
CASSYGGRATTVTEAFF
>15|TRBJ2-6|NA|TRBV7-7
CASSPDKAGANVLTF
>12|TRBJ1-2|NA|TRBV20-1
CSARDSGGGYTF
>16|TRBJ2-7|NA|TRBV10-1
CASSESRGTPAYEQYF
>15|TRBJ1-5|NA|TRBV7-8
CASTGTGRGDQPQHF
>15|TRBJ1-2|NA|TRBV18
CASSPRPGQVYGYTF
>15|TRBJ2-1|few|TRBV7-9
CASSPQGAPYNEQFF
>15|TRBJ2-1|NA|TRBV11-2
CASSLDRGNYNEQFF
>13|TRBJ2-5|NA|TRBV2
CATRGTPEETQYF
>16|TRBJ2-5|NA|TRBV6-5
CASSYSGLAGQETQYF
>14|TRBJ2-3|NA|TRBV6-1
CASTLTPDTDTQYF
>14|TRBJ1-6|few|TRBV2
CASGAGHGDSPLHF
>12|TRBJ1-2|few|TRBV6-1
CACGQGIYGYTF
>16|TRBJ2-7|NA|TRBV2
CASSEARQGLGREQYF
>16|TRBJ2-1|NA|TRBV7-9
CASSLFPGTSGGEQFF
>15|TRBJ2-2|NA|TRBV7-3
CASSPRLAGVGELFF
>15|TRBJ2-7|few|TRBV6-5
CASSYRGTRAYEQYF
>13|TRBJ2-7|few|TRBV10-3
CAIRDRRNYEQYF
>16|TRBJ2-3|NA|TRBV5-5
CASSWSTSTDTDTQYF
>14|TRBJ2-5|few|TRBV5-1
CASSPWGMQETQYF
>14|TRBJ1-1|NA|TRBV19
CASSRGTANTEAFF
>13|TRBJ2-5|NA|TRBV7-9
CASSLESKETQYF
>17|TRBJ1-2|medium-sized|TRBV6-5
CASSYSPRGGKNYGYTF
>16|TRBJ1-6|few|TRBV20-1
CSASAGRASYNSPLHF
>15|TRBJ1-6|few|TRBV7-9
CASSQPGQGPSPLHF
>15|TRBJ2-4|few|TRBV20-1
CSAAITGQGRNIQYF
>15|TRBJ2-2|NA|TRBV10-3
CAISEGTRDTGELFF
>14|TRBJ2-2|few|TRBV6-1
CASRPSKSTGELFF
>14|TRBJ1-5|medium-sized|TRBV20-1
CSGKAGNSNQPQHF
>14|TRBJ2-5|NA|TRBV19
CASRSGQYQETQYF
>13|TRBJ1-1|NA|TRBV27
CASSTRGNTEAFF